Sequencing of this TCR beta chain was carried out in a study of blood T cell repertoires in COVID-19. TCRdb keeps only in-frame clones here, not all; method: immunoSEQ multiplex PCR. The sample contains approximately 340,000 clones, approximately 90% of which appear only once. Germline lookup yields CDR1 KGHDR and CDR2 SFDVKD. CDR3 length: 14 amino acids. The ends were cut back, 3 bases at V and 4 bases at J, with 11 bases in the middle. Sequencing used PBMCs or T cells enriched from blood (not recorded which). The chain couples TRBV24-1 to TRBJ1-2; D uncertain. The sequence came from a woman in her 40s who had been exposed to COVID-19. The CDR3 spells CATSDGETSYGYTF. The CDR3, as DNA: TGTGCCACCAGTGATGGTGAGACATCCTATGGCTACACCTTC.